This T cell receptor (beta chain) stems from a study of OX40 agonist ivuxolimab in advanced cancers. Study-wide context: Prior anti-PD-1, anti-PD-L1 or anti-CTLA-4 therapy did not bar entry, and about 40% had some.

Data came from immunoSEQ multiplex PCR; TCRdb stores just in-frame clones and leaves some out. Of roughly 100,000 clones in the sample, over 75% were seen once. The sequences come from CD4+ or CD8+ T cells sorted from blood, collected in a trial of the OX40 agonist ivuxolimab. This receptor was taken from an adult with an advanced solid tumor such as melanoma, head and neck, liver or kidney cancer.

The CDR3 DNA reads as TGTGCCAGCTCCGCTGGGGCGGATATCGACTATGGCTACACCTTC. Its translation: CASSAGADIDYGYTF. This chain links TRBV18 with TRBJ1-2; D may be TRBD1 (5 bases). Germline CDR1 KGHSH, CDR2 LQKENI. The CDR3 totals 15 residues. V lost 6 bases and J 3 bases, leaving 17 bases between the germline ends.